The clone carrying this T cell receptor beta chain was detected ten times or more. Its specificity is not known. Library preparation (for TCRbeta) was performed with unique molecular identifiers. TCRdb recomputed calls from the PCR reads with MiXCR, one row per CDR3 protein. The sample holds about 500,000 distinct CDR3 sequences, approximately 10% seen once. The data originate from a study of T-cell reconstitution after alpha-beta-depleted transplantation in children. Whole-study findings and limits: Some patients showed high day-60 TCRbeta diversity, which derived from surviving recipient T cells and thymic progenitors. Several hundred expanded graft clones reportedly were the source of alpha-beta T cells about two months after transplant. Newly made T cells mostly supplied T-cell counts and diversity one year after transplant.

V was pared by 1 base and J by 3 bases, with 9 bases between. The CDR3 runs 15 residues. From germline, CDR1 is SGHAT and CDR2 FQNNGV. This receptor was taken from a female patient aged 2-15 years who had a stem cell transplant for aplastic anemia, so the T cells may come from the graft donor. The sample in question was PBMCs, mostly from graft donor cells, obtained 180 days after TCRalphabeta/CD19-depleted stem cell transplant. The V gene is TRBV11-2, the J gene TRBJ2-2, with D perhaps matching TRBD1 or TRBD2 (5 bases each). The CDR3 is CASSLVGTDTGELFF. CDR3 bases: TGTGCCAGCAGCTTAGTGGGGACGGACACCGGGGAGCTGTTTTTT.